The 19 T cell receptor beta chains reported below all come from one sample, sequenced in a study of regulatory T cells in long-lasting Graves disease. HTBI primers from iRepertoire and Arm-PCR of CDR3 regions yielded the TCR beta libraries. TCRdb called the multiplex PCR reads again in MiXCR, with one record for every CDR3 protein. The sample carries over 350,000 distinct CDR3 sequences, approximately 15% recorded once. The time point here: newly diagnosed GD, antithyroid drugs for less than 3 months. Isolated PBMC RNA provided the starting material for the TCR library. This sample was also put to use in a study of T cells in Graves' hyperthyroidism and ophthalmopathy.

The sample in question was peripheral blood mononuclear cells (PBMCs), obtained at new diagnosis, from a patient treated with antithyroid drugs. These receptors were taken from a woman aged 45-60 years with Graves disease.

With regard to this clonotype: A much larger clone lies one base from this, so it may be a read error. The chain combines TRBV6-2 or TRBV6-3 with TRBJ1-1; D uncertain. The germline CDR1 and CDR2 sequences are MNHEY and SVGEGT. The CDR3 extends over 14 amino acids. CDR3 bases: TGTGCCGGCAGTTCGGACCGGCTGGACACTGAAGCTTTCTTT. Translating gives CAGSSDRLDTEAFF.

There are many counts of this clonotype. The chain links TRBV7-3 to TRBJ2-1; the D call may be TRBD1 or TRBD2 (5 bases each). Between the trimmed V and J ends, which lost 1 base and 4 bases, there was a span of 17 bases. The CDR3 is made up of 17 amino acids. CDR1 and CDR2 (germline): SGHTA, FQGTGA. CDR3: CASSLRNEGLGYNEQFF. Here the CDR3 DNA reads TGTGCCAGCAGCTTAAGGAATGAGGGGCTAGGGTACAATGAGCAGTTCTTC. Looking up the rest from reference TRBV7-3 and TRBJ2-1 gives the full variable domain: GAGVSQTPSNKVTEKGKYVELRCDPISGHTALYWYRQSLGQGPEFLIYFQGTGAADDSGLPNDRFFAVRPEGSVSTLKIQRTERGDSAVYLCASSLRNEGLGYNEQFFGPGTRLTVL.

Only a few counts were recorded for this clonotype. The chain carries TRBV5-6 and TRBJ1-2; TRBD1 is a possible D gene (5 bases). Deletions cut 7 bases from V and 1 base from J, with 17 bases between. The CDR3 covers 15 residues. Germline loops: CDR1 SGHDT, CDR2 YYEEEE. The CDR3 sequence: CASHLRWGINYGYTF. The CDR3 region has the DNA TGTGCCAGCCATCTGCGCTGGGGGATTAACTATGGCTACACCTTC. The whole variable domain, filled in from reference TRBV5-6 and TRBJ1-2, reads DAGVTQSPTHLIKTRGQQVTLRCSPKSGHDTVSWYQQALGQGPQFIFQYYEEEERQRGNFPDRFSGHQFPNYSSELNVNALLLGDSALYLCASHLRWGINYGYTFGSGTRLTVV.

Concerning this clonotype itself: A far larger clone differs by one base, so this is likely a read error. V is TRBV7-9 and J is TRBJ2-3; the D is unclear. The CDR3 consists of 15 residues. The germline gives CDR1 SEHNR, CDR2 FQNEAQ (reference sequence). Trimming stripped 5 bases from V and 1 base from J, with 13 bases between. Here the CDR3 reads CASSLQSGRTDTQYF. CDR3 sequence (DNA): TGTGCCAGCAGCCTACAGAGTGGACGCACAGATACGCAGTATTTT.

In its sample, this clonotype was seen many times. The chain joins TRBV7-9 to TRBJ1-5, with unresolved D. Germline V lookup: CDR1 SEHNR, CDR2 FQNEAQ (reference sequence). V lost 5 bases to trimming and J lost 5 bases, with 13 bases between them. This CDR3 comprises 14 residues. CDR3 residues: CASSKGGSDQPQHF. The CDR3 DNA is TGTGCCAGCAGCAAGGGAGGGTCAGATCAGCCCCAGCATTTT.

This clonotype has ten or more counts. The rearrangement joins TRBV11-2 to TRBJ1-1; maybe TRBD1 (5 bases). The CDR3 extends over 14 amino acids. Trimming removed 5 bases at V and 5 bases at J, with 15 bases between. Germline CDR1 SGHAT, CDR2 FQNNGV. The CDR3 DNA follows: TGTGCCAGCAGCCCCAGGGAGGGTAGGACTGAAGCTTTCTTT. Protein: CASSPREGRTEAFF. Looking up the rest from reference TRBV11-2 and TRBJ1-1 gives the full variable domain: EAGVAQSPRYKIIEKRQSVAFWCNPISGHATLYWYQQILGQGPKLLIQFQNNGVVDDSQLPKDRFSAERLKGVDSTLKIQPAKLEDSAVYLCASSPREGRTEAFFGQGTRLTVV.

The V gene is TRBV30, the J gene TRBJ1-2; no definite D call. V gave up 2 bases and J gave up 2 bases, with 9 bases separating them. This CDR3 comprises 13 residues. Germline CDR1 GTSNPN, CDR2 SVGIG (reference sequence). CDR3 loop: CAWSTQENYGYTF. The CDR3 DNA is TGTGCCTGGAGTACCCAGGAAAACTATGGCTACACCTTC.

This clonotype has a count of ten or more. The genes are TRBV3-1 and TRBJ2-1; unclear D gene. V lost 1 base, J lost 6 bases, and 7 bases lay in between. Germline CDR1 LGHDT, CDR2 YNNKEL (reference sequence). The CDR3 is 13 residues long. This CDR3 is CASSQANINEQFF. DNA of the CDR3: TGTGCCAGCAGCCAAGCGAACATCAATGAGCAGTTCTTC.

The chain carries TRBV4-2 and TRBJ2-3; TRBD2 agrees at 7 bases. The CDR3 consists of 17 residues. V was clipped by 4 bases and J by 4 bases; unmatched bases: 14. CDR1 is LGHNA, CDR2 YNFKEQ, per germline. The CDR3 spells CASSRTGPLAVPDTQYF. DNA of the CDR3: TGTGCCAGCAGCCGCACTGGCCCTCTAGCGGTCCCAGATACGCAGTATTTT.

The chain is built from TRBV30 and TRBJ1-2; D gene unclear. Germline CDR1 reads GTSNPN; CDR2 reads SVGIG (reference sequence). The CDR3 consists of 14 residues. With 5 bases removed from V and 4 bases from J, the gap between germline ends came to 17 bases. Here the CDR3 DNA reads TGTGCCTGGGGTCCGTGGGCCCGATTCTATGGCTACACCTTC. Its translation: CAWGPWARFYGYTF.

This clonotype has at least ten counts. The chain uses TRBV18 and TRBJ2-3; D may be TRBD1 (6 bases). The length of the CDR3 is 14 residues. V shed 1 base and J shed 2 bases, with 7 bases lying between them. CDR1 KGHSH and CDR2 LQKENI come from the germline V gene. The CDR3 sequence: CASSPQGDTDTQYF. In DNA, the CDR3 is TGTGCCAGCTCACCACAGGGGGACACAGATACGCAGTATTTT. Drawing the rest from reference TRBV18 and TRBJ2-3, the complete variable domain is NAGVMQNPRHLVRRRGQEARLRCSPMKGHSHVYWYRQLPEEGLKFMVYLQKENIIDESGMPKERFSAEFPKEGPSILRIQQVVRGDSAAYFCASSPQGDTDTQYFGPGTRLTVL.

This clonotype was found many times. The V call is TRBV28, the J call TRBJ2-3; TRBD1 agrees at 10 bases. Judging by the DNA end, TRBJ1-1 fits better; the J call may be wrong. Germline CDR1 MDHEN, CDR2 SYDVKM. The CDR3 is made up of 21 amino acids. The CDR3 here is CASSKLELRDRGLAASTEAFF. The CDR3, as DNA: TGTGCCAGCAGCAAGCTTGAACTCCGGGACAGGGGTCTCGCCGCGAGCACTGAAGCTTTCTTT.

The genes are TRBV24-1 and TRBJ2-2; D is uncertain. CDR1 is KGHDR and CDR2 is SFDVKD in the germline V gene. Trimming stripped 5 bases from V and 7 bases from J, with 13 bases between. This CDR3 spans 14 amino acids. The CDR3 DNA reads TGTGCCACCAGTGCCGGATCAGGAGTCGGGGAGCTGTTTTTT. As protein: CATSAGSGVGELFF.

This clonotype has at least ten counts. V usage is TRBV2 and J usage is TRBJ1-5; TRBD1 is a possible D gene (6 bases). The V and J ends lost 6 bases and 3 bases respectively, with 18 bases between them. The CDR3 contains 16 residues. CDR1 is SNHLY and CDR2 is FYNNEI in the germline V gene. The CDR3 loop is CASRNGQFSPNQPQHF. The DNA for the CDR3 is TGTGCCAGCAGGAACGGACAGTTTTCCCCCAATCAGCCCCAGCATTTT.

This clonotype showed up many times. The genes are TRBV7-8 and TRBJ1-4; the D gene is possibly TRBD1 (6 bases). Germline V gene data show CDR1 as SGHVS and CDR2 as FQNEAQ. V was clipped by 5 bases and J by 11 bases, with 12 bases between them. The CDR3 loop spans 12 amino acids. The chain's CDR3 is CASSPRTDKLFF. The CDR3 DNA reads TGTGCCAGCAGCCCGCGGACAGACAAACTGTTTTTT.

CDR3 DNA: TGTGCCAGCAGTTTGATTTGGGGGGGACTAGCGGGAGGACGATACGAGCAGTACTTC. This translates into CASSLIWGGLAGGRYEQYF. V and J are TRBV27 and TRBJ2-7; 15 bases are shared with TRBD2. V trimming: 3 bases; J trimming: 4 bases; junction bases outside the gene matches: 13. The germline V gene encodes CDR1 MNHEY and CDR2 SMNVEV (reference sequence). This CDR3 contains 19 residues.

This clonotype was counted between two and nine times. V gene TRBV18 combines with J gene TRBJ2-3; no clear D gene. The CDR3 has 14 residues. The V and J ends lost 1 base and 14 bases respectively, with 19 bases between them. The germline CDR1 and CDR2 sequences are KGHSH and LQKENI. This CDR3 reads CASSPQTLNYLGYF. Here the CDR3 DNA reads TGTGCCAGCTCACCACAGACCCTAAATTATCTCGGGTATTTT.

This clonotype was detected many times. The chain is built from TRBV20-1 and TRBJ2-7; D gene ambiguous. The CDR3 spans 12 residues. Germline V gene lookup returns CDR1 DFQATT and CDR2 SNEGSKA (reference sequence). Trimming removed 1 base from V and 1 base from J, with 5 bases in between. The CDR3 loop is CSARARSYEQYF. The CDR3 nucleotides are TGCAGTGCTAGAGCTAGATCCTACGAGCAGTACTTC.

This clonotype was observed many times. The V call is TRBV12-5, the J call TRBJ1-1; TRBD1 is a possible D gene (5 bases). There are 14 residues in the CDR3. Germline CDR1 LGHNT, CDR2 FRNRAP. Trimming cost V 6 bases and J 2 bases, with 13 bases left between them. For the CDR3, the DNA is TGTGCTAGTGGACAGACAGTCAGCAACACTGAAGCTTTCTTT. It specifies CASGQTVSNTEAFF.